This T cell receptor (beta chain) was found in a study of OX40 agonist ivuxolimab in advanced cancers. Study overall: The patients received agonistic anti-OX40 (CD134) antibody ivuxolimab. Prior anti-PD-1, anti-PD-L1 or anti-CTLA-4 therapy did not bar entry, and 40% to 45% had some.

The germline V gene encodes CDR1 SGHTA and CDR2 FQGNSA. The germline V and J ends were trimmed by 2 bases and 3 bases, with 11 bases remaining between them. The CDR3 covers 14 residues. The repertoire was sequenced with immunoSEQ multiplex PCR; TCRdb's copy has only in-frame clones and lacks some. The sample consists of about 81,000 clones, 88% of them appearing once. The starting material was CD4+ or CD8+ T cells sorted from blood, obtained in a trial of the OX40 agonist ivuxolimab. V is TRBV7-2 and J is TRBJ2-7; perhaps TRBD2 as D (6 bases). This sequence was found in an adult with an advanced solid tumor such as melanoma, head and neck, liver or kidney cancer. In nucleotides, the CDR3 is TGTGCCAGCAGCTTACGAGAGGGAGGCTACGAGCAGTACTTC. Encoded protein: CASSLREGGYEQYF. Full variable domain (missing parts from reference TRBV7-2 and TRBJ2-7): GAGVSQSPSNKVTEKGKDVELRCDPISGHTALYWYRQSLGQGLEFLIYFQGNSAPDKSGLPSDRFSAERTGGSVSTLTIQRTQQEDSAVYLCASSLREGGYEQYFGPGTRLTVT.